The source of this T cell receptor (beta chain) is a study of shared clonotypes between healthy human individuals. There were no recent acute infections or vaccinations among the donors, who were healthy HIV-negative adults. Repertoires were generated with immunoSEQ multiplex PCR, while TCRdb's copy carries only in-frame clones and drops some. The sample holds about 600,000 clones, more than 95% seen once. Germline trimming cut 5 bases from V and 6 bases from J; bases unmatched to any gene: 2. Germline V gene lookup returns CDR1 SEHNR and CDR2 FQNEAQ (reference sequence). The CDR3 contains 13 residues. General study results and limits: Naive subsets generally exceeded memory subsets in estimated richness.

A note on this clone: As yet, its antigen is unknown.

The chain joins TRBV7-9 to TRBJ1-5, with 9 bases lining up with TRBD1. The material sequenced was naive CD4+ T cells sorted from blood. Sample subset: CD45RA+ positively selected. The TCR originated in a woman in her twenties or thirties in good health. The CDR3 reads CASSTDRGQPQHF. The CDR3 bases are TGTGCCAGCAGCACGGACAGGGGTCAGCCCCAGCATTTT.